What follows describes a single TCR beta chain. This sample was taken from a study of blood T cell repertoires in COVID-19. Background on the study: PBMCs, B-cell-depleted T cells, or T cells provided the cDNA or gDNA that made up the material.

TCRdb's table, derived via immunoSEQ multiplex PCR, lists solely in-frame clones and lacks some. The data hold around 110,000 clones, with roughly 83% observed a single time. Per germline, CDR1 WNHNN and CDR2 SYGVQD (reference sequence). This CDR3 has 15 amino acids. V was clipped by 4 bases and J by 6 bases, with 19 bases between them. The receptor was isolated from a human donor in a cohort sampled during active COVID-19. The sample taken for sequencing was peripheral blood. The genes are TRBV10-1 and TRBJ2-7; D is unclear. The DNA of the CDR3 is TGCGCCAGCAGTGTAGCCGGCGGCATCTTAGGCGAGCAGTACTTC. Its protein product is CASSVAGGILGEQYF.